This record covers a single T cell receptor (beta chain). What it binds is not known. This entry comes from a study of long-term antiretroviral therapy in people with HIV. The libraries were made with immunoSEQ v3.0 at survey level. Using immunoSEQ multiplex PCR, the repertoire was profiled, and TCRdb retains in-frame clones only, with some absent. The top ten clones hold less than 8% of a sample with 25,000 to 30,000 clones, roughly 84% of them seen once. Study observations and caveats: Post-ART, diversity grew, though it stayed under transplant donor control levels. Repertoires with HIV possessed tighter CDR3 length spans than those of controls.

The CDR3 is made up of 13 amino acids. V gave up 1 base and J gave up 0 bases, with 3 bases separating them. Germline lookup yields CDR1 LNHDA and CDR2 SQIVND (reference sequence). Each specimen consisted of about 1-10 million cryopreserved PBMC prior to extraction of DNA. The TCR originated in a man between 18 and 29 years old with HIV. The chain employs TRBV19 and TRBJ1-1; no firm D call. The sequencing here drew on unsorted PBMCs, taken 0.4 years after starting antiretroviral therapy. The CDR3 DNA sequence: TGTGCCAGTAGTATAGGGATGAACACTGAAGCTTTCTTT. Translated: CASSIGMNTEAFF.